The rows below give T cell receptor beta chains drawn from one sample of a study of siplizumab effects on memory and regulatory T cells. This table comes from immunoSEQ multiplex PCR, and its TCRdb copy is limited to in-frame clones, with some not included. The sample contains approximately 60,000 clones, 90% to 98% of which appear only once. Sequencing used naive CD8+ T cells sorted from blood. All receptors derive from a human donor in good health. Both conserved end residues are part of each CDR3. The order of the fields is clone size, D gene, V gene, J gene, CDR3 DNA, CDR3 protein. D genes are given only for firm matches. Not every row has a clone size; where given, it reads once, few, many or a size class.

abundance: .; d_gene: .; v_gene: TRBV5-8; j_gene: TRBJ1-2; CDR3nt: TGTGCCAGCAGCCTGGACAGAACCTATGGCTACACCTTC; CDR3aa: CASSLDRTYGYTF
abundance: once; d_gene: .; v_gene: TRBV19; j_gene: TRBJ1-3; CDR3nt: TGTGCCAGTAGTATGACAGGCCTCTCTGGAAACACCATATATTTT; CDR3aa: CASSMTGLSGNTIYF
abundance: .; d_gene: TRBD2; v_gene: TRBV2; j_gene: TRBJ2-1; CDR3nt: TGTGCCAGCAGTGAGGGGGGGAACTCGTACAATGAGCAGTTCTTC; CDR3aa: CASSEGGNSYNEQFF
abundance: once; d_gene: TRBD1; v_gene: TRBV29-1; j_gene: TRBJ2-7; CDR3nt: TGCAGCGTTGAAGGAGCCCCGGGACAGGGTCTGTACGAGCAGTACTTC; CDR3aa: CSVEGAPGQGLYEQYF
abundance: .; d_gene: .; v_gene: TRBV7-2; j_gene: TRBJ1-2; CDR3nt: TGTGCCAGCAGCTTATTGTCAGGGTCAGGCTACACCTTC; CDR3aa: CASSLLSGSGYTF
abundance: .; d_gene: .; v_gene: TRBV27; j_gene: TRBJ2-7; CDR3nt: TGTGCCAGCAGTTTAGGGGCAGGGGGGGAGCAGTACTTC; CDR3aa: CASSLGAGGEQYF
abundance: .; d_gene: TRBD1; v_gene: TRBV4-3; j_gene: TRBJ2-6; CDR3nt: TGCGCCAGCAGCCAAAATCGACAGGGGGTGGCTGGGGCCAACGTCCTGACTTTC; CDR3aa: CASSQNRQGVAGANVLTF
abundance: .; d_gene: .; v_gene: TRBV4-1; j_gene: TRBJ2-3; CDR3nt: TGCGCCAGCAGCCACAGCACAGATACGCAGTATTTT; CDR3aa: CASSHSTDTQYF
abundance: .; d_gene: .; v_gene: TRBV7-6; j_gene: TRBJ2-7; CDR3nt: TGTGCCAGCAGCTTAGCAGGGAGCTCCTACGAGCAGTACTTC; CDR3aa: CASSLAGSSYEQYF
abundance: .; d_gene: .; v_gene: TRBV30; j_gene: TRBJ2-7; CDR3nt: TGTGCCTGGAGTGTACTCGGTCCCTACGAGCAGTACTTC; CDR3aa: CAWSVLGPYEQYF
abundance: .; d_gene: TRBD2; v_gene: TRBV7-8; j_gene: TRBJ2-5; CDR3nt: TGTGCCAGCAGCTTAGAGCGGGGGCGGGAGACCCAGTACTTC; CDR3aa: CASSLERGRETQYF
abundance: .; d_gene: TRBD2; v_gene: TRBV19; j_gene: TRBJ2-1; CDR3nt: TGTGCCAGTGGAATATCTAGCGGGGGTTACAATGAGCAGTTCTTC; CDR3aa: CASGISSGGYNEQFF
abundance: .; d_gene: TRBD2; v_gene: TRBV27; j_gene: TRBJ2-1; CDR3nt: TGTGCCAGCAGTTTGGGAGGGCATTCTATCTACAATGAGCAGTTCTTC; CDR3aa: CASSLGGHSIYNEQFF
abundance: .; d_gene: TRBD1; v_gene: TRBV25-1; j_gene: TRBJ1-2; CDR3nt: TGTGCCAGCAGTGAGGACAGGGTTGGGCCCAACTATGGCTACACCTTC; CDR3aa: CASSEDRVGPNYGYTF
abundance: .; d_gene: TRBD1; v_gene: TRBV5-6; j_gene: TRBJ2-4; CDR3nt: TGTGCCAGCAGCTTGGCAGCAGGGGGCAAAAACATTCAGTACTTC; CDR3aa: CASSLAAGGKNIQYF
abundance: .; d_gene: .; v_gene: TRBV5-1; j_gene: TRBJ2-3; CDR3nt: TGCGCCAGCGGCGTCACACTGGGGTGGACACCGGAGGTTGGCACGCAGTATTTT; CDR3aa: CASGVTLGWTPEVGTQYF
abundance: .; d_gene: .; v_gene: TRBV30; j_gene: TRBJ2-1; CDR3nt: TGTGCCTCCAACCCGACGGGGCCAATTACGGGGAATGAGCAGTTCTTC; CDR3aa: CASNPTGPITGNEQFF
abundance: .; d_gene: .; v_gene: TRBV2; j_gene: TRBJ1-1; CDR3nt: TGTGCCAGCAGTGAAGCGCCGACACCACTAGAAGCTTTCTTT; CDR3aa: CASSEAPTPLEAFF
abundance: .; d_gene: TRBD1; v_gene: TRBV19; j_gene: TRBJ2-1; CDR3nt: TGTGCCATCGGGACAGGCTACTACAATGAGCAGTTCTTC; CDR3aa: CAIGTGYYNEQFF
abundance: .; d_gene: .; v_gene: TRBV9; j_gene: TRBJ1-1; CDR3nt: TGTGCCAGCAGCGCTGACCAGGGGCCGACTGAAGCTTTCTTT; CDR3aa: CASSADQGPTEAFF
abundance: .; d_gene: .; v_gene: TRBV9; j_gene: TRBJ1-1; CDR3nt: TGTGCCAGCAGCCTGGCTGAGTGGGGCACTGAAGCTTTCTTT; CDR3aa: CASSLAEWGTEAFF
abundance: .; d_gene: TRBD2; v_gene: TRBV9; j_gene: TRBJ2-1; CDR3nt: TGTGCCAGCAGCGTCTCCGGACTAGCGGACAATGAGCAGTTCTTC; CDR3aa: CASSVSGLADNEQFF
abundance: .; d_gene: TRBD1; v_gene: TRBV11-2; j_gene: TRBJ2-3; CDR3nt: TGTGCCAGCAGTCGCACAGGGGGTCACACAGATACGCAGTATTTT; CDR3aa: CASSRTGGHTDTQYF
abundance: once; d_gene: TRBD2; v_gene: TRBV11-2; j_gene: TRBJ2-1; CDR3nt: TGTGCCAGCAGCTTAGTTAGCGGGGCCGGGGGATACAATGAGCAGTTCTTC; CDR3aa: CASSLVSGAGGYNEQFF
abundance: .; d_gene: TRBD1; v_gene: TRBV7-3; j_gene: TRBJ2-7; CDR3nt: TGTGCCAGCAGCTGGGGACAGGGTACTTACGAGCAGTACTTC; CDR3aa: CASSWGQGTYEQYF
abundance: .; d_gene: .; v_gene: TRBV30; j_gene: TRBJ1-2; CDR3nt: TGTGCCTGGAGTGGAAGCGTCTATGGCTACACCTTC; CDR3aa: CAWSGSVYGYTF
abundance: once; d_gene: .; v_gene: TRBV4-3; j_gene: TRBJ2-1; CDR3nt: TGCGCCAGCAGCCAGGGAATTAGCAATGAGCAGTTCTTC; CDR3aa: CASSQGISNEQFF
abundance: .; d_gene: TRBD2; v_gene: TRBV7-3; j_gene: TRBJ2-1; CDR3nt: TGTGCCAGCAGCCGAACGGGGGGCTCCTACAATGAGCAGTTCTTC; CDR3aa: CASSRTGGSYNEQFF
abundance: .; d_gene: .; v_gene: TRBV12-2; j_gene: TRBJ1-1; CDR3nt: TGTGCAACCCTTAGGGCTTTGTCGGCTTTCTTT; CDR3aa: CATLRALSAFF
abundance: .; d_gene: TRBD1; v_gene: TRBV9; j_gene: TRBJ1-2; CDR3nt: TGTGCCAGCAGCTACGCTGGGACAGGGGGCGGCTACACCTTC; CDR3aa: CASSYAGTGGGYTF
abundance: .; d_gene: .; v_gene: TRBV4-3; j_gene: TRBJ2-3; CDR3nt: TGCGCCAGCAGCCAAGAGGCCGCGACAGATACGCAGTATTTT; CDR3aa: CASSQEAATDTQYF
abundance: .; d_gene: TRBD2; v_gene: TRBV2; j_gene: TRBJ2-7; CDR3nt: TGTGCCAGCAGCACTAGCGGGGGGTCCTACGAGCAGTACTTC; CDR3aa: CASSTSGGSYEQYF
abundance: .; d_gene: .; v_gene: TRBV6-5; j_gene: TRBJ1-1; CDR3nt: TGTGCCAGCAGCGCCGCTGAAGCTTTCTTT; CDR3aa: CASSAAEAFF
abundance: .; d_gene: TRBD2; v_gene: TRBV9; j_gene: TRBJ2-1; CDR3nt: TGTGCCAGCAGCGTAGGCCCCGGGGGGGCCTACAATGAGCAGTTCTTC; CDR3aa: CASSVGPGGAYNEQFF
abundance: .; d_gene: TRBD2; v_gene: TRBV19; j_gene: TRBJ2-3; CDR3nt: TGTGCCAGCCTAGCGGGGGGGTCAGATACGCAGTATTTT; CDR3aa: CASLAGGSDTQYF
abundance: .; d_gene: .; v_gene: TRBV19; j_gene: TRBJ2-7; CDR3nt: TGTGCCAGTAGTATGAGGTCCTATCAGGAGCAGTACTTC; CDR3aa: CASSMRSYQEQYF
abundance: .; d_gene: .; v_gene: TRBV19; j_gene: TRBJ2-1; CDR3nt: TGTGCCAGTTACACCAGCTCCTACAATGAGCAGTTCTTC; CDR3aa: CASYTSSYNEQFF
abundance: .; d_gene: .; v_gene: TRBV19; j_gene: TRBJ2-6; CDR3nt: TGTGCCAGTAGGGAAGACAGCTCTGGGGCCAACGTCCTGACTTTC; CDR3aa: CASREDSSGANVLTF
abundance: .; d_gene: .; v_gene: TRBV27; j_gene: TRBJ2-1; CDR3nt: TGTGCCAGCAGTAGCGGGTTAGATGAGCAGTTCTTC; CDR3aa: CASSSGLDEQFF
abundance: .; d_gene: .; v_gene: TRBV5-6; j_gene: TRBJ1-4; CDR3nt: TGTGCCAGCAGCTTGGGTCCCTCTAATGAAAAACTGTTTTTT; CDR3aa: CASSLGPSNEKLFF
abundance: once; d_gene: .; v_gene: TRBV5-4; j_gene: TRBJ2-7; CDR3nt: TGTGCCAGCAGCACGCGGCCGGACGAGCAGTACTTC; CDR3aa: CASSTRPDEQYF
abundance: .; d_gene: .; v_gene: TRBV28; j_gene: TRBJ2-5; CDR3nt: TGTGCCAGCAGTTTGGGCTCTGACCAAGAGACCCAGTACTTC; CDR3aa: CASSLGSDQETQYF
abundance: .; d_gene: TRBD1; v_gene: TRBV9; j_gene: TRBJ1-2; CDR3nt: TGTGCCAGCAGCCCCCGACAGGGGGAGACCTATGGCTACACCTTC; CDR3aa: CASSPRQGETYGYTF
abundance: .; d_gene: .; v_gene: TRBV6-4; j_gene: TRBJ2-3; CDR3nt: TGTGCCAGCAGTACCGGGGGCACAGATACGCAGTATTTT; CDR3aa: CASSTGGTDTQYF
abundance: .; d_gene: TRBD2; v_gene: TRBV9; j_gene: TRBJ2-5; CDR3nt: TGTGCCAGCAGCGTAGCGGGGGGGCAAAGGGAGACCCAGTACTTC; CDR3aa: CASSVAGGQRETQYF
abundance: .; d_gene: .; v_gene: TRBV5-4; j_gene: TRBJ2-2; CDR3nt: TGTGCCAGCAGCGGCCATGCGGGGACCACCGGGGAGCTGTTTTTT; CDR3aa: CASSGHAGTTGELFF
abundance: .; d_gene: .; v_gene: TRBV4-2; j_gene: TRBJ2-1; CDR3nt: TGTGCCAGCAGCCAATCGACTTTCAGTGAGCAGTTCTTC; CDR3aa: CASSQSTFSEQFF
abundance: .; d_gene: TRBD1; v_gene: TRBV5-4; j_gene: TRBJ1-1; CDR3nt: TGTGCCAGCAGCGAGCCGGACAGGGGTGGAACTGAAGCTTTCTTT; CDR3aa: CASSEPDRGGTEAFF
abundance: .; d_gene: .; v_gene: TRBV9; j_gene: TRBJ2-7; CDR3nt: TGTGCCAGCAGCGCCCGAGGATTGGCCTACGAGCAGTACTTC; CDR3aa: CASSARGLAYEQYF
abundance: .; d_gene: .; v_gene: TRBV27; j_gene: TRBJ2-7; CDR3nt: TGTGCCAGCAGTACCGGGACGCCTGCCTACGAGCAGTACTTC; CDR3aa: CASSTGTPAYEQYF
abundance: .; d_gene: .; v_gene: TRBV4-2; j_gene: TRBJ2-5; CDR3nt: TGTGCCAGCAGCCTTTCCGGGGCCGTTAAGGAGACCCAGTACTTC; CDR3aa: CASSLSGAVKETQYF
abundance: .; d_gene: .; v_gene: TRBV10-1; j_gene: TRBJ1-2; CDR3nt: TGCGCCAGCAGCGAAACAGGCGAAGGCTACACCTTC; CDR3aa: CASSETGEGYTF
abundance: .; d_gene: .; v_gene: TRBV7-9; j_gene: TRBJ1-1; CDR3nt: TGTGCCAGCAAATTGGGTATCATGAACACTGAAGCTTTCTTT; CDR3aa: CASKLGIMNTEAFF
abundance: .; d_gene: TRBD1; v_gene: TRBV2; j_gene: TRBJ2-1; CDR3nt: TGTGCCAGTCCCCGACAGGGGCTGGGAGAGCAGTTCTTC; CDR3aa: CASPRQGLGEQFF
abundance: .; d_gene: .; v_gene: TRBV7-3; j_gene: TRBJ2-1; CDR3nt: TGTGCCAGCAGCGAAGCGCGCAGCACAAATGAGCAGTTCTTC; CDR3aa: CASSEARSTNEQFF